Below are 6 T cell receptor beta chains sequenced from a single sample in a study of shared clonotypes between healthy human individuals. Clones were read by immunoSEQ multiplex PCR, and TCRdb kept only the in-frame ones, dropping some. The table shows over a million clones, with roughly 74% occurring only once. Sequenced: memory CD4+ T cells from PBMCs. The subset denotes: CD45RA-negative fraction. Every receptor here comes from a man in his late teens or twenties in good health. Some clones in this sample may be carry-over from other donors' samples.

This clone was detected a few times. The J gene is TRBJ2-3, the V gene TRBV5-6; D not certain. This CDR3 has 15 amino acids. Germline values: CDR1 SGHDT, CDR2 YYEEEE. The ends were cut back, 0 bases at V and 0 bases at J, with 8 bases in the middle. The CDR3 region is CASSLVSPSTDTQYF. The CDR3 DNA reads TGTGCCAGCAGCTTGGTTTCCCCTAGCACAGATACGCAGTATTTT. The variable domain in full, completed from reference TRBV5-6 and TRBJ2-3, reads DAGVTQSPTHLIKTRGQQVTLRCSPKSGHDTVSWYQQALGQGPQFIFQYYEEEERQRGNFPDRFSGHQFPNYSSELNVNALLLGDSALYLCASSLVSPSTDTQYFGPGTRLTVL.

Details on this clone: This likely reflects a read error, since a far larger clone is one base away. The rearrangement uses TRBV30 and TRBJ2-6; TRBD2 might be the D (6 bases). This CDR3 has 17 residues. The germline CDR1 and CDR2 sequences are GTSNPN and SVGIG (reference sequence). Written as DNA, the CDR3 is TGTGCCTGGAGCGCCACCCAGGGACTGCTTCAGGCCAACGCCCTGACTTTC. Residues: CAWSATQGLLQANALTF.

V gene TRBV6-5 combines with J gene TRBJ1-1; 8 bases fit TRBD1. The CDR3 consists of 13 residues. The germline V gene encodes CDR1 MNHEY and CDR2 SVGAGI. CDR3 sequence: CISGGSSVTEAFF. The CDR3 DNA sequence: TGTATATCAGGGGGCTCTTCGGTCACTGAAGCTTTCTTT.

Details on this clone: Other DNA sequences within the sample encode an identical CDR3. The chain uses TRBV5-4 and TRBJ1-1; D might be TRBD1 (6 bases). V lost 2 bases to trimming and J lost 0 bases, with 11 bases between them. The CDR3 covers 15 residues. Germline loops: CDR1 SGHNT, CDR2 YYREEE (reference sequence). The CDR3: CASSLSGGMNTEAFF. The CDR3 nucleotides read TGTGCCAGCAGCTTATCGGGGGGCATGAACACTGAAGCTTTCTTT.

The gene calls are TRBV11-2 and TRBJ1-1; TRBD1 matches 8 bases. The CDR3 length is 15 residues. Germline assignment: CDR1 SGHAT and CDR2 FQNNGV. Trimming cost V 5 bases and J 6 bases; bases outside gene matches: 11. Written as DNA, the CDR3 is TGTGCCAGCAGCCCTACGGGACAGGCAGGCGCTGAAGCTTTCTTT. It specifies CASSPTGQAGAEAFF.

In the case of this clone: It differs at one base from a far larger clone, so likely a read error. The chain links TRBV2 to TRBJ2-1, with TRBD2 identical over 12 bases. This CDR3 contains 16 residues. Germline values: CDR1 SNHLY, CDR2 FYNNEI. CDR3 nucleotides: TGTGCCAGCAATGAAGCCCGACTAGCGGGAGTCAATGAGCAGTTCTTC. Its protein product is CASNEARLAGVNEQFF.